The present TCR beta chain was sequenced within a study of T cell changes during pregnancy in multiple sclerosis. After removal of 6 bases from V and 7 bases from J, the junction contained 6 bases not matched to a gene. The CDR3 runs to 14 residues. The germline gives CDR1 SGHDN, CDR2 FVKESK. Produced via immunoSEQ multiplex PCR; TCRdb's table is partial and in-frame only. The table lists about 50,000 clones, around 92% of them singletons. This clonotype originated in a female donor with multiple sclerosis, enrolled in a pregnancy study. This sequence joins TRBV14 and TRBJ1-5, with TRBD1 matching 10 bases. The source material was CD4+ T cells from peripheral blood mononuclear cells, sampled in the third trimester of pregnancy. CDR3 bases: TGTGCCAGCAGTCGTCAGGGACAGGGGCAGCCCCAGCATTTT. This sequence encodes CASSRQGQGQPQHF.